These 22 T cell receptor beta chains were sequenced from one sample in a study of T cells in Graves' hyperthyroidism and ophthalmopathy. What was amplified from RNA transcripts were TCR beta CDR3 regions. HTBI primers were the set used in a first-round RT-PCR of the TCR CDR3. TCRdb called the multiplex PCR reads again in MiXCR, with one record for every CDR3 protein. The sample consists of around 700,000 distinct CDR3 sequences, 18% of them appearing once. Sequenced: blood. These receptors all come from a woman in her forties or fifties with Graves' hyperthyroidism that later progressed to Graves' ophthalmopathy.

This clonotype appeared a few times. The chain joins TRBV6-1 to TRBJ2-3; no definite D call. V was trimmed by 6 bases and J by 5 bases, leaving 9 bases between them. CDR3 size: 12 residues. CDR1 MNHNS and CDR2 SASEGT come from the germline V gene. The CDR3 is CASSPGRDTQYF. DNA of the CDR3: TGTGCCAGCAGCCCCGGGCGAGATACGCAGTATTTT.

The chain has TRBV9 and TRBJ2-3, with TRBD2 as a possible D gene (6 bases). Germline lookup yields CDR1 SGDLS and CDR2 YYNGEE. The length of the CDR3 is 15 residues. V was shortened by 0 bases and J by 1 base, with 9 bases between the two germline ends. The chain's CDR3 is CASSVAASGTDTQYF. The CDR3 DNA sequence: TGTGCCAGCAGCGTAGCGGCTAGCGGCACAGATACGCAGTATTTT.

In regard to this clonotype: The final CDR3 position lacks the conserved phenylalanine or tryptophan, pointing to a likely read error. The V call is TRBV3-1, the J call TRBJ1-6, with 8 nucleotides matching TRBD1. Germline trimming cut 1 base from V and 8 bases from J; bases unmatched to any gene: 4. This CDR3 spans 15 amino acids. Germline V CDR1 and CDR2: LGHDT, YNNKEL (reference sequence). The CDR3 sequence: CASSQVPGGDSPLHL. CDR3 coding DNA: TGTGCCAGCAGCCAAGTTCCAGGGGGCGATTCACCCCTCCACCTT.

This chain uses TRBV19 with TRBJ1-3; D is ambiguous. Trimming took 2 bases from V and 1 from J, leaving 12 bases between them. This CDR3 comprises 16 residues. In germline, CDR1 is LNHDA, CDR2 SQIVND (reference sequence). Written as DNA, the CDR3 is TGTGCCAGTAGTATATTAGGGCCGCTGTCTGGAAACACCATATATTTT. Amino acid sequence: CASSILGPLSGNTIYF.

V is TRBV3-1 and J is TRBJ2-1; 7 bases are a match to TRBD2. Trimming removed 4 bases from V and 2 bases from J; junction bases left unmatched: 14. From germline, CDR1 is LGHDT and CDR2 YNNKEL (reference sequence). The CDR3 consists of 18 residues. The CDR3 DNA is TGTGCCAGCAGCCTAACCCCCGGGACTAACCGGACCTACAATGAGCAGTTCTTC. Translation: CASSLTPGTNRTYNEQFF.

This chain connects TRBV20-1 to TRBJ2-2; 12 bases match TRBD1. Trimming removed 1 base from V and 3 bases from J; junction bases left unmatched: 3. The germline CDR1 and CDR2 sequences are DFQATT and SNEGSKA (reference sequence). The CDR3 is 16 residues long. The CDR3 here is CSARGDRGRHTGELFF. The CDR3 region has the DNA TGCAGTGCTAGAGGGGACAGGGGGCGTCACACCGGGGAGCTGTTTTTT.

This clonotype showed up many times. The V call is TRBV12-3 or TRBV12-4, the J call TRBJ2-4, with 12 positions matching TRBD1. This CDR3 has 14 residues. With V trimmed by 6 bases and J by 8 bases, 5 bases remained unmatched. This chain's CDR3 is CASRPGQGAYIQYF. The CDR3 DNA reads TGTGCCAGCAGACCGGGACAGGGGGCATACATTCAGTACTTC.

The chain uses TRBV5-1 and TRBJ1-6; D call uncertain. This CDR3 spans 15 amino acids. CDR1 is SGHRS and CDR2 is YFSETQ in the germline V gene. The V and J ends lost 4 bases and 7 bases respectively, with 15 bases between them. The DNA for the CDR3 is TGCGCCAGCAGCACCTCCCCGGGAATAAATTCACCCCTCCACTTT. This translates into CASSTSPGINSPLHF.

This clonotype has at least ten counts. V is TRBV3-1 and J is TRBJ1-1; D gene ambiguous. Germline V gives CDR1 LGHDT, CDR2 YNNKEL (reference sequence). This CDR3 region has 12 residues. The ends were cut back, 2 bases at V and 4 bases at J, with 5 bases in the middle. The CDR3: CASSQRSTEAFF. The CDR3 DNA sequence: TGTGCCAGCAGCCAACGTTCCACTGAAGCTTTCTTT.

The CDR3, as DNA: TGTGCCAGCAGTGGGCAAGCCAGTCCTAACTATGGCTACACCTTC. Translating it yields CASSGQASPNYGYTF. The gene calls are TRBV2 and TRBJ1-2; no reliable D call. The CDR3 consists of 15 residues. Trimming removed 4 bases at V and 0 bases at J, with 12 bases between. Germline values: CDR1 SNHLY, CDR2 FYNNEI.

This clonotype was picked up a small number of times. This chain uses TRBV27 with TRBJ1-6; D perhaps matches TRBD1 (5 bases). The CDR3 sequence is 15 residues long. Trimming took 2 bases from V and 9 from J, leaving 14 bases between them. The germline V gene encodes CDR1 MNHEY and CDR2 SMNVEV (reference sequence). CDR3: CASSLRQGLSSPLHF. CDR3 DNA: TGTGCCAGCAGTTTACGGCAGGGCCTGAGTTCACCCCTCCACTTT.

This clonotype was counted only a few times. The chain uses TRBV7-9 and TRBJ2-7, with TRBD2 identical over 8 bases. The CDR3 spans 14 residues. The junction had 2 bases not matched to a gene; V was cut back by 4 bases and J by 0 bases. The germline V gene encodes CDR1 SEHNR and CDR2 FQNEAQ (reference sequence). The CDR3 coding sequence is TGTGCCAGCAGCTACGGGGGGGTCTCCTACGAGCAGTACTTC. Amino acid sequence: CASSYGGVSYEQYF.

The V gene is TRBV7-2, the J gene TRBJ2-3, with no clear D. V was shortened by 0 bases and J by 2 bases, with 6 bases between the two germline ends. This CDR3 contains 14 residues. Germline values: CDR1 SGHTA, CDR2 FQGNSA. DNA of the CDR3: TGTGCCAGCAGCTTAGCGCTCGTCACAGATACGCAGTATTTT. Encoded protein: CASSLALVTDTQYF.

The sample holds many counts of this clonotype. This chain joins TRBV3-1 and TRBJ2-1, with 9 bases aligning to TRBD2. Germline-derived CDR1 and CDR2 are LGHDT and YNNKEL (reference sequence). J was trimmed by 7 bases and V by 0 bases; bases with no gene match: 7. The CDR3 extends over 16 amino acids. The CDR3 is CASSQDWRLAGNEQFF. The CDR3 region has the DNA TGTGCCAGCAGCCAAGACTGGAGGCTAGCGGGAAATGAGCAGTTCTTC.

This clonotype came up a few times. The chain joins TRBV9 to TRBJ2-1; 10 bases agree with TRBD2. The germline gives CDR1 SGDLS, CDR2 YYNGEE. V lost 2 bases and J lost 4; bases outside the gene matches: 9. The CDR3 consists of 17 residues. CDR3: CASSVRSGGAIYNEQFF. As DNA, the CDR3 is TGTGCCAGCAGCGTGAGAAGCGGGGGGGCCATTTACAATGAGCAGTTCTTC.

A few counts support this clonotype. This chain links TRBV10-3 with TRBJ2-1; either TRBD1 or TRBD2 may supply D (5 bases each). Germline CDR1 reads ENHRY; CDR2 reads SYGVKD. The CDR3 extends over 11 amino acids. The ends were cut back, 4 bases at V and 11 bases at J, with 9 bases in the middle. Written as DNA, the CDR3 is TGTGCCATCAGTGGTGGGACGAAGCAGTTCTTC. Translation: CAISGGTKQFF.

This clonotype was recorded at least ten times. The CDR3 loop is CASSSVLTVTDTQYF. CDR3 sequence (DNA): TGTGCCAGCAGCTCGGTCCTGACCGTCACAGATACGCAGTATTTT. The chain combines TRBV11-2 with TRBJ2-3; D is uncertain. Germline lookup yields CDR1 SGHAT and CDR2 FQNNGV. The CDR3 is 15 amino acids. Trimming left V 4 bases short and J 2 bases short, with 13 bases between.

This clonotype was counted between two and nine times. The rearrangement joins TRBV7-2 to TRBJ2-4, with 10 bases lining up with TRBD2. Per the germline V gene, CDR1 is SGHTA and CDR2 is FQGNSA. CDR3 length: 19 residues. V gave up 5 bases and J gave up 0 bases; unmatched junction bases: 13. CDR3 loop: CASSITGLADTLAKNIQYF. The CDR3 coding sequence is TGTGCCAGCAGCATAACAGGACTAGCGGACACCTTAGCCAAAAACATTCAGTACTTC.

Many counts were recorded for this clonotype. The chain recombines TRBV5-1 with TRBJ2-3, with 9 nucleotides matching TRBD1. Trimming at V came to 4 bases and at J to 7 bases, leaving 13 bases not matched to a gene. CDR1 is SGHRS and CDR2 is YFSETQ in the germline V gene. The CDR3 contains 16 residues. The CDR3 protein is CASSEGPGTGLNTQYF. The CDR3, as DNA: TGCGCCAGCAGCGAAGGGCCCGGGACAGGGCTCAATACGCAGTATTTT.

At least ten counts were recorded for this clonotype. The chain carries TRBV30 and TRBJ2-2; 15 bases agree with TRBD2. This CDR3 has 16 residues. The trim removed 4 bases at V and 5 bases at J, leaving 5 bases unmatched. Germline V gene data show CDR1 as GTSNPN and CDR2 as SVGIG (reference sequence). The CDR3 sequence: CAWTGLAGGLTGELFF. The CDR3 nucleotides are TGTGCCTGGACCGGACTAGCGGGGGGGTTAACCGGGGAGCTGTTTTTT.

In this sample, this clonotype turned up a few times. This rearrangement joins TRBV5-1 to TRBJ2-1; 15 bases line up with TRBD2. From germline, CDR1 is SGHRS and CDR2 YFSETQ. The V segment lost 4 bases and the J segment 7 bases; nucleotides outside the gene matches: 6. The CDR3 has 16 amino acids. The CDR3 DNA is TGCGCCAGCAGCCCGGGACTAGCGGGGGGCTGGAATGAGCAGTTCTTC. It encodes CASSPGLAGGWNEQFF.

This clonotype was seen ten or more times. This chain joins TRBV7-9 and TRBJ2-1; unclear D gene. Germline V gives CDR1 SEHNR, CDR2 FQNEAQ (reference sequence). Between the trimmed V and J ends, which lost 5 bases and 8 bases, there was a span of 16 bases. This CDR3 is built from 14 residues. This CDR3 is CASSPAAPSDEQFF. CDR3 nucleotides: TGTGCCAGCAGCCCGGCCGCCCCTAGTGATGAGCAGTTCTTC.